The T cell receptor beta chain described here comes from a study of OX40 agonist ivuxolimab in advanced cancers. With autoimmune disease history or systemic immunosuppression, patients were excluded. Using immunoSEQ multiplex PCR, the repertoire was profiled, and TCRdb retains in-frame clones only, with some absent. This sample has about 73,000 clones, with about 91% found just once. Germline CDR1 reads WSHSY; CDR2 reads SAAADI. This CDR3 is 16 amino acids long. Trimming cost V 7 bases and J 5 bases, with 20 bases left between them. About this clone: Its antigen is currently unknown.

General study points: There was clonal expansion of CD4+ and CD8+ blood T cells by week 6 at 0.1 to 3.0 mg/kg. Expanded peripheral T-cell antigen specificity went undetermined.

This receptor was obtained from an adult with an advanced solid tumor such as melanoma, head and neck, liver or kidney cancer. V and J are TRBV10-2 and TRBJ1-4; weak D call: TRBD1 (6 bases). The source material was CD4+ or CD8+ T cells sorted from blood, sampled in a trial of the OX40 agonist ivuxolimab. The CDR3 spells CASTPRGGQRNEKLFF. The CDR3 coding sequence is TGCGCCAGCACCCCCAGAGGAGGACAGAGGAATGAAAAACTGTTTTTT.